This TCR beta chain was profiled in a study of T cell responses to AZD1222 COVID-19 vaccine. Note on this clone: Its matching antigen is unknown.

Study-wide points: Nearly half of spike-specific TCRs reportedly target variant regions that are unmutated in the B.1.351 and B.1.1.7 variants. Baseline serology detected seropositivity in only a handful of AZD1222 recipients. When two AZD1222 doses had been given, Spike-specific TCR breadth and depth rose.

This CDR3 has 15 amino acids. The germline V and J ends were trimmed by 5 bases and 2 bases, with 12 bases remaining between them. CDR1 is MRHNA, CDR2 SNTAGT, per germline. Assay: immunoSEQ multiplex PCR; the TCRdb copy retains only in-frame clones and omits some. The sample includes about 120,000 clones, about nine tenths of them seen just once. The sequencing used peripheral blood, collected on day 0 of AZD1222 vaccination. The clonotype was recovered from an adult in good health. This chain connects TRBV6-4 to TRBJ1-4, with D maybe TRBD1 (5 bases). The DNA of the CDR3 is TGTGCCAGCAGTTACGATTGGGGGACTAATGAAAAACTGTTTTTT. Its translation is CASSYDWGTNEKLFF.